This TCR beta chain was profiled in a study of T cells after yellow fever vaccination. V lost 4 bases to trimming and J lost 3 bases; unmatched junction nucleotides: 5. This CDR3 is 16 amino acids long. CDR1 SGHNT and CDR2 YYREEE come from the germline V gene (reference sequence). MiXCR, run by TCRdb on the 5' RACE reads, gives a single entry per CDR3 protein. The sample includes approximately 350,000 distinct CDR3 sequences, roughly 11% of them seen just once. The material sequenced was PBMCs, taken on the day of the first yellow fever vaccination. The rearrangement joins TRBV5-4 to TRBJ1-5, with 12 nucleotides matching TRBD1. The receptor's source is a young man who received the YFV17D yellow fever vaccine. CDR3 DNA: TGTGCCAGCAGCCCGGGACAGGGGGCTAACAATCAGCCCCAGCATTTT. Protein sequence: CASSPGQGANNQPQHF.